These 11 T cell receptor beta chains were all obtained from the same sample, sequenced in a study of shared clonotypes between healthy human individuals. Here immunoSEQ multiplex PCR was the method, and the copy in TCRdb shows in-frame clones only, minus some. The table includes about 680,000 clones, approximately 74% detected once. Sequenced input: memory CD4+ T cells sorted from blood. Described subset: CD45RA-negative fraction. The origin of the receptors is a woman aged 25 to 45 in good health.

The V and J genes are TRBV6-1 and TRBJ1-3; possibly TRBD1 for D (5 bases). V was pared by 4 bases and J by 4 bases, with 11 bases between. The germline gives CDR1 MNHNS, CDR2 SASEGT. The CDR3 is 14 residues long. For the CDR3, the DNA is TGTGCCAGCAGTGTTTCAGGGCCCGGAAACACCATATATTTT. It yields the protein CASSVSGPGNTIYF.

The table lists this clone with a count of one. This chain connects TRBV25-1 to TRBJ2-7; possible D gene TRBD1, 6 bases. This CDR3 has 15 residues. CDR1 is MGHDK and CDR2 is SYGVNS in the germline V gene. Trimming shortened V by 3 bases and J by 1 base, and 13 bases separated the two germline ends. CDR3 amino acids: CASSEGQGSSYEQYF. CDR3 DNA sequence: TGTGCCAGCAGTGAGGGGCAGGGGTCTTCCTACGAGCAGTACTTC.

The gene calls are TRBV30 and TRBJ1-2; 8 bases match TRBD1. In germline, CDR1 is GTSNPN, CDR2 SVGIG (reference sequence). The ends lost 2 bases at V and 2 bases at J; junction bases unmatched: 4. CDR3 length equals 14 residues. CDR3 sequence (DNA): TGTGCCTGGAGTCAGCGGGACAGGAACTATGGCTACACCTTC. The encoded protein is CAWSQRDRNYGYTF.

As to this clone: This CDR3 is also generated by other DNA sequences in the sample. In nucleotides, the CDR3 is TGTGCCAGCAGCTTAGCAGGTGGCAATCAGCCCCAGCATTTT. It codes for CASSLAGGNQPQHF. The chain employs TRBV7-8 and TRBJ1-5; D is unclear. The CDR3 has 14 amino acids. Germline V gene data show CDR1 as SGHVS and CDR2 as FQNEAQ. V lost 0 bases, J lost 2 bases, and 5 bases lay in between.

The chain recombines TRBV7-2 with TRBJ2-3; 8 nucleotides align to TRBD2. Trimming removed 1 base from V and 0 bases from J; junction bases left unmatched: 9. Germline V lookup: CDR1 SGHTA, CDR2 FQGNSA. The CDR3 extends over 18 amino acids. This CDR3 reads CASSLGLLAGTSTDTQYF. The CDR3 DNA reads as TGTGCCAGCAGCTTAGGTCTCCTAGCGGGTACGAGCACAGATACGCAGTATTTT.

This clone was seen a single time. The chain couples TRBV4-2 to TRBJ2-1, with 9 bases identical to TRBD2. The CDR3 is made up of 15 amino acids. V trimming: 1 base; J trimming: 5 bases; junction bases outside the gene matches: 3. Germline loops: CDR1 LGHNA, CDR2 YNFKEQ. The CDR3 loop reads CASSQVTSGDNEQFF. The CDR3 DNA is TGTGCCAGCAGCCAAGTGACTAGCGGAGACAATGAGCAGTTCTTC.

The J gene is TRBJ1-1, the V gene TRBV29-1; D possibly corresponds to TRBD1 (6 bases). The V end lost 7 bases, the J end lost 2 bases, and 17 bases lay between the germline ends. CDR3 length: 14 amino acids. Germline CDR1 and CDR2: SQVTM and ANQGSEA. The CDR3 nucleotides read TGCAGCGGCACAGGGACGTCCCTTAACACTGAAGCTTTCTTT. This translates into CSGTGTSLNTEAFF. The whole variable domain, filled in from reference TRBV29-1 and TRBJ1-1, reads SAVISQKPSRDICQRGTSLTIQCQVDSQVTMMFWYRQQPGQSLTLIATANQGSEATYESGFVIDKFPISRPNLTFSTLTVSNMSPEDSSIYLCSGTGTSLNTEAFFGQGTRLTVV.

The chain has TRBV6-1 and TRBJ2-2; maybe TRBD1 (6 bases). V lost 9 bases and J 2 bases, leaving 13 bases between the germline ends. CDR1 is MNHNS and CDR2 is SASEGT in the germline V gene. The CDR3 contains 14 residues. Written as DNA, the CDR3 is TGTGCCAGTTGGACAGCCTTAAACACCGGGGAGCTGTTTTTT. This encodes CASWTALNTGELFF.

V gene TRBV28 combines with J gene TRBJ1-5, with D perhaps TRBD1 (5 bases). Germline V CDR1 and CDR2: MDHEN, SYDVKM. The CDR3 covers 16 residues. V gave up 5 bases and J gave up 0 bases, with 14 bases separating them. CDR3: CASSSPGTVSNQPQHF. For the CDR3, the DNA is TGTGCCAGCAGTAGCCCCGGGACGGTTAGCAATCAGCCCCAGCATTTT.

The chain has TRBV28 and TRBJ2-3; 7 bases agree with TRBD2. CDR3 size: 15 residues. The J segment lost 0 bases and the V segment lost 3 bases, leaving 3 bases of the junction unmatched. CDR1 MDHEN and CDR2 SYDVKM come from the germline V gene. The CDR3 nucleotides read TGTGCCAGCAGTTTCGGGGGGAGAAGCACAGATACGCAGTATTTT. It codes for CASSFGGRSTDTQYF.

In its sample, this clone was seen a few times. Other DNA sequences in the same sample also yield this CDR3. The rearrangement joins TRBV28 to TRBJ2-5, with TRBD2 matching 7 bases. The V gene end was trimmed by 3 bases and the J gene end by 2 bases; junction bases not matched to a gene: 6. The CDR3 covers 15 residues. The germline V gene has CDR1 MDHEN and CDR2 SYDVKM. The CDR3, as DNA: TGTGCCAGCAGTTTCGGAGCGGGACCTCAAGAGACCCAGTACTTC. This translates into CASSFGAGPQETQYF.